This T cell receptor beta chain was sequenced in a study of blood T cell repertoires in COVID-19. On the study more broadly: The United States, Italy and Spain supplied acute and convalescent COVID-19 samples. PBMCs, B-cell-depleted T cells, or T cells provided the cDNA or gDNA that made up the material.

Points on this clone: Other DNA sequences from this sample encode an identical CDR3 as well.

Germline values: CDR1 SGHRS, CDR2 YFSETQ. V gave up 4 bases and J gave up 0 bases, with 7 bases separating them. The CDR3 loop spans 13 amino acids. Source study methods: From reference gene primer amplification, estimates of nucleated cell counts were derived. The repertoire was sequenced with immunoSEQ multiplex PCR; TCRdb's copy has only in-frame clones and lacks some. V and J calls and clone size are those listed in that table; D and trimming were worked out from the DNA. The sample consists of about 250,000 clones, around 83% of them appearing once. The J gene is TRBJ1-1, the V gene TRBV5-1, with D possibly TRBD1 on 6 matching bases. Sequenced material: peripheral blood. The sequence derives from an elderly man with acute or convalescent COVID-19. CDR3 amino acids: CASSGDMNTEAFF. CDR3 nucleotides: TGCGCCAGCAGCGGGGACATGAACACTGAAGCTTTCTTT.